These T cell receptor beta chains were read from a single sample in a study of blood T cell repertoires in COVID-19. Data came from immunoSEQ multiplex PCR; TCRdb stores just in-frame clones and leaves some out. The sample consists of more than 150,000 clones, roughly 89% of them appearing once. Input material: peripheral blood. Receptors originate from a woman aged 65 to 85 with COVID-19, enrolled during active disease. The CDR3 runs from the conserved cysteine through the conserved F or W. A D gene is named only where the DNA matches it firmly. Part of the rows lack a size; the others show once, few, many or a class for expanded clones.

CDR3 protein,CDR3 DNA,clone size,V gene,J gene,D gene
CASSIGHRGYEQYF,TGTGCCAGTAGTATAGGACACAGGGGCTACGAGCAGTACTTC,.,TRBV19,TRBJ2-7,TRBD1
CASSFDRGGGYGYTF,TGTGCCAGCAGCTTTGACAGGGGCGGGGGCTATGGCTACACCTTC,.,TRBV5-6,TRBJ1-2,TRBD1
CASSSGHPKLFF,TGTGCCAGCAGCTCAGGCCACCCAAAACTGTTTTTT,.,TRBV7-9,TRBJ1-4,.
CAARGATYNEQFF,TGTGCCGCCCGGGGTGCGACCTACAATGAGCAGTTCTTC,once,TRBV6-5,TRBJ2-1,.
CASSSSYEQYF,TGTGCCAGCAGCTCGTCCTACGAGCAGTACTTC,.,TRBV5-6,TRBJ2-7,.
CASSLERGFGTEAFF,TGCGCCAGCAGCTTGGAGAGGGGGTTCGGCACTGAAGCTTTCTTT,.,TRBV5-1,TRBJ1-1,.
CATSGEGFGNQPQHF,TGTGCCACCAGTGGTGAGGGATTCGGCAATCAGCCCCAGCATTTT,.,TRBV24-1,TRBJ1-5,.
CASSSDYLHGYTF,TGTGCCAGCAGCTCAGACTATTTACATGGCTACACCTTC,.,TRBV6-2/TRBV6-3,TRBJ1-2,.
CASSQEARQGREKLFF,TGCGCCAGCAGCCAAGAAGCCCGGCAGGGTAGAGAAAAACTGTTTTTT,.,TRBV4-1,TRBJ1-4,.
CASSLSMTYSNQPQHF,TGTGCCAGCAGTTTATCGATGACTTATAGCAATCAGCCCCAGCATTTT,.,TRBV27,TRBJ1-5,.
CSVEKLGANVLTF,TGCAGCGTTGAAAAACTTGGGGCCAACGTCCTGACTTTC,.,TRBV29-1,TRBJ2-6,.
CAWSRSETAKKAFF,TGTGCCTGGAGTCGTTCCGAGACAGCAAAGAAAGCTTTCTTT,.,TRBV30,TRBJ1-1,.
CASSLAGTLMGAFF,TGTGCCAGCAGCTTAGCCGGGACTTTGATGGGAGCTTTCTTT,.,TRBV13,TRBJ1-1,.
CASSQGARDNEQFF,TGTGCCAGCTCACAGGGGGCGCGAGACAATGAGCAGTTCTTC,.,TRBV18,TRBJ2-1,TRBD1
CASSQEQEPDTQYF,TGTGCCAGCAGTCAGGAACAGGAGCCAGATACGCAGTATTTT,.,TRBV5-6,TRBJ2-3,.
CASSELGTGVIHEQYF,TGTGCCAGCAGTGAATTGGGGACAGGGGTCATCCACGAGCAGTACTTC,.,TRBV25-1,TRBJ2-7,TRBD1
CASAKREGNEQFF,TGCGCCAGCGCGAAGCGGGAGGGTAATGAGCAGTTCTTC,.,TRBV5-1,TRBJ2-1,TRBD2
CASRRGDSYYEQYF,TGTGCCAGCAGGAGGGGGGACAGTTACTACGAGCAGTACTTC,.,TRBV6-5,TRBJ2-7,.
CASSAGLTGNTIYF,TGCGCCAGCAGTGCAGGGTTGACGGGAAACACCATATATTTT,.,TRBV10-1,TRBJ1-3,.
CASSSPGSATGNTIYF,TGTGCCAGCAGCTCTCCTGGCTCTGCCACTGGAAACACCATATATTTT,.,TRBV7-3,TRBJ1-3,.
CASSLRDRGYTGELFF,TGTGCCAGCAGCTTGCGGGACAGGGGATACACCGGGGAGCTGTTTTTT,.,TRBV5-5,TRBJ2-2,TRBD1
CASSFPNSGANVLTF,TGCGCCAGCAGCTTTCCTAACTCTGGGGCCAACGTCCTGACTTTC,once,TRBV5-1,TRBJ2-6,.
CASSSGNRATEAFF,TGTGCCAGCAGCTCCGGGAACAGGGCTACTGAAGCTTTCTTT,.,TRBV7-9,TRBJ1-1,.
CASSNDRAGPEAFF,TGTGCCAGTAGCAATGACAGGGCTGGGCCTGAAGCTTTCTTT,.,TRBV19,TRBJ1-1,TRBD1
CASSPVSGQGALNEQFF,TGTGCCAGCTCACCAGTTTCCGGACAGGGGGCTTTAAATGAGCAGTTCTTC,.,TRBV18,TRBJ2-1,TRBD1
CASSQVAGGGEQYF,TGCGCCAGCAGCCAAGTAGCGGGAGGAGGCGAGCAGTACTTC,once,TRBV4-3,TRBJ2-7,TRBD2
CASSDPGREEETQYF,TGTGCCAGCAGTGACCCTGGCCGGGAGGAGGAGACCCAGTACTTC,.,TRBV6-4,TRBJ2-5,TRBD2
CASSDQNRGAFF,TGTGCCAGCAGTGACCAGAACCGGGGAGCTTTCTTT,.,TRBV3-1/TRBV3-2,TRBJ1-1,.
CASSVLAGRTDTQYF,TGTGCCAGCAGTGTACTAGCGGGAAGGACAGATACGCAGTATTTT,.,TRBV2,TRBJ2-3,TRBD2
CASSLGLAGAYNEQFF,TGTGCCAGCAGCCTCGGGCTAGCGGGAGCCTACAATGAGCAGTTCTTC,.,TRBV3-1/TRBV3-2,TRBJ2-1,TRBD2
CASSLDQRGDTEAFF,TGTGCCAGCAGCTTGGACCAGCGGGGGGACACTGAAGCTTTCTTT,.,TRBV5-4,TRBJ1-1,.
CASGLSTSGPFNEQFF,TGTGCTAGTGGTTTGTCGACTAGCGGCCCTTTCAATGAGCAGTTCTTC,.,TRBV12-5,TRBJ2-1,TRBD2
CASKTGYATEAFF,TGTGCCAGCAAAACAGGGTATGCCACTGAAGCTTTCTTT,.,TRBV3-1/TRBV3-2,TRBJ1-1,.
CASRPGLAGRPTDTQYF,TGTGCCAGCAGGCCGGGACTAGCGGGGAGACCCACAGATACGCAGTATTTT,.,TRBV27,TRBJ2-3,TRBD2
CASRQGLGSSYEQYF,TGCGCCAGCAGGCAAGGACTAGGGAGCTCCTACGAGCAGTACTTC,.,TRBV4-1,TRBJ2-7,TRBD2
CASSPPIAGIYNEQFF,TGTGCCAGCAGTCCACCGATAGCGGGGATCTACAATGAGCAGTTCTTC,.,TRBV28,TRBJ2-1,TRBD2
CAWRGLAGVGNEQFF,TGTGCCTGGAGAGGACTAGCGGGAGTAGGGAATGAGCAGTTCTTC,.,TRBV30,TRBJ2-1,TRBD2
CASSQEGAGYTEAFF,TGTGCCAGCAGCCAAGAAGGCGCAGGATATACTGAAGCTTTCTTT,once,TRBV3-1/TRBV3-2,TRBJ1-1,.
CASSLEGSFETQYF,TGTGCCAGCAGCTTAGAAGGGAGTTTCGAGACCCAGTACTTC,.,TRBV7-9,TRBJ2-5,.
CATSDWRQGANTGELFF,TGTGCCACCAGTGATTGGCGACAGGGCGCCAACACCGGGGAGCTGTTTTTT,.,TRBV24-1,TRBJ2-2,TRBD1
CASSLKGQYNEQFF,TGTGCCAGCAGTTTAAAGGGACAGTATAATGAGCAGTTCTTC,.,TRBV27,TRBJ2-1,TRBD1
CASSPTGESYNEQFF,TGTGCCAGTAGCCCAACAGGGGAGTCCTACAATGAGCAGTTCTTC,.,TRBV19,TRBJ2-1,TRBD1